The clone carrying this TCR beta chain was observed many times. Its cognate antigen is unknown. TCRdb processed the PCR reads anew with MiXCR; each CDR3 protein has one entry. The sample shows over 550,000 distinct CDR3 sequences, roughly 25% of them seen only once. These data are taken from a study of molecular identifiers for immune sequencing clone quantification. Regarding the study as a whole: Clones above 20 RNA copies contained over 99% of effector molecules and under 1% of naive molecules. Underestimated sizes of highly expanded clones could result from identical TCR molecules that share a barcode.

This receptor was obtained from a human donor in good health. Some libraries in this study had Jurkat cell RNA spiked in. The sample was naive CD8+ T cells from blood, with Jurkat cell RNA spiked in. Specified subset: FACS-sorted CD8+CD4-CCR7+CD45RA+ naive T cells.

CDR3 residues: CASSLVGETEAFF. The DNA of the CDR3 is TGTGCCAGCAGCTTAGTTGGGGAGACTGAAGCTTTCTTT. The V gene is TRBV11-2, the J gene TRBJ1-1; D not resolved. Trimming cost V 1 base and J 5 bases, with 8 bases left between them. Germline assignment: CDR1 SGHAT and CDR2 FQNNGV. This CDR3 contains 13 residues.